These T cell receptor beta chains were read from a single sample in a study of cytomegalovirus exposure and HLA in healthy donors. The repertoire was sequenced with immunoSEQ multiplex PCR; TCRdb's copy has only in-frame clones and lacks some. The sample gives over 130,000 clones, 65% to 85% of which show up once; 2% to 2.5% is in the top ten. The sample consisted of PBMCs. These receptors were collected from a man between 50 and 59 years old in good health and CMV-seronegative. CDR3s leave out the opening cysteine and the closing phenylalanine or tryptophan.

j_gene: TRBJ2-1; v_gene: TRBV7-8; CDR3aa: ASSLSTGTTYNEQF
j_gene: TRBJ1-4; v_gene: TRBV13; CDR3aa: ASSQGQWGSNEKLF
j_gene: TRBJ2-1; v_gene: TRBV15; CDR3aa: ATSRVSGTSGNNEQF
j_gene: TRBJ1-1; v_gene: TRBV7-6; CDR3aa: ASRRGQGEAF
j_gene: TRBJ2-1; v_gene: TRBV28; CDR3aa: ASSPPLGAGSYNEQF
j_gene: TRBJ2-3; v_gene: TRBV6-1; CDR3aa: ASSENPGLAGTDTQY
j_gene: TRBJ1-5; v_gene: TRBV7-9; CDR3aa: ASSLVPGQPQH
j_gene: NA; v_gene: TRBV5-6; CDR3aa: ASSSTAAGGYEQY
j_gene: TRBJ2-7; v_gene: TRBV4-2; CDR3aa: ASSQDRYEQY
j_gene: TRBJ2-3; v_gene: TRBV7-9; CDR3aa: ASSPPGTSQDTQY
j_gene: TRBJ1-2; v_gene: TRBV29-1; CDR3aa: SGRDREGNGYT
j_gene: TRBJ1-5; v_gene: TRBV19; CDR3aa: AGGGVQPQH
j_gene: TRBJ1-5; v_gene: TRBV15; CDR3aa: ATSRRTGGSQPQH
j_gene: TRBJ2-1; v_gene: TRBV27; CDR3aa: ASSFGGAINEQF
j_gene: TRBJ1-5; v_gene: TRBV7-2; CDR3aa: ASSRTGGHQPQH
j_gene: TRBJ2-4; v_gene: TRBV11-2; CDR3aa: ASSLDQETGTLAKNIQY